Below, 10 T cell receptor beta chains from the same sample are listed, as sequenced in a study of T cells expressing NK-cell markers. With the 5' RACE reads reprocessed, TCRdb shows one record per CDR3 protein and no DNA. The sample has around 470,000 distinct CDR3 sequences. The sample comprised blood T cells: a sorted CD56 or NKG2C T cell subset, CD4+ or CD8+ T cells, or bulk PBMC T cells (not recorded which). The receptors derive from a woman in her forties or fifties in good health.

The chain joins TRBV30 to TRBJ2-1; TCRdb selects TRBD1, and the lack of DNA leaves this call unchecked. Per germline, CDR1 GTSNPN and CDR2 SVGIG (reference sequence). The CDR3 totals 12 residues. CDR3 in amino acids: CAWSVLSGEEFF.

The V gene is TRBV14, the J gene TRBJ2-1; TCRdb selects TRBD2, and the lack of DNA leaves this call unchecked. Germline CDR1 is SGHDN and CDR2 is FVKESK. The CDR3 extends over 16 amino acids. CDR3 amino acids: CASSQAWREPRVEQFF.

The rearrangement uses TRBV29-1 and TRBJ2-7. This CDR3 has 12 amino acids. Germline V CDR1 and CDR2: SQVTM, ANQGSEA. CDR3 region: CSVDRGSNEQYF.

The CDR3 spells CASSSLAGGDNEQFF. This chain links TRBV11-2 with TRBJ2-1; the TRBD2 assignment by TCRdb is unverifiable without DNA. The CDR3 sequence is 15 residues long. The V gene's germline CDR1 is SGHAT and CDR2 FQNNGV. The full variable domain, rest sourced from reference TRBV11-2 and TRBJ2-1, is EAGVAQSPRYKIIEKRQSVAFWCNPISGHATLYWYQQILGQGPKLLIQFQNNGVVDDSQLPKDRFSAERLKGVDSTLKIQPAKLEDSAVYLCASSSLAGGDNEQFFGPGTRLTVL.

The J gene is TRBJ2-1, the V gene TRBV12-3 or TRBV12-4; TCRdb's D call, TRBD2, is unchecked because there is no DNA. The CDR3 is 16 residues long. CDR3 region: CASSFRVVAGYNEQFF.

The chain has TRBV4-1 and TRBJ1-5; lacking DNA, the TRBD1 call made by TCRdb goes unchecked. The CDR3 runs 16 residues. CDR1 and CDR2 from the germline V gene are MGHRA and YSYEKL. CDR3 in amino acids: CASSHRDRGQRQPQHF.

V usage is TRBV5-1 and J usage is TRBJ2-1. The germline V gene has CDR1 SGHRS and CDR2 YFSETQ. This CDR3 comprises 15 residues. The CDR3 loop reads CASRRLESSYNEQFF.

V usage is TRBV6-5 and J usage is TRBJ2-6; TCRdb lists TRBD1, though no DNA is available to test this call. Germline V lookup: CDR1 MNHEY, CDR2 SVGAGI. There are 16 residues in the CDR3. The CDR3: CASTGSRGPGANVLTF.

This chain connects TRBV7-9 to TRBJ1-5; as DNA is missing, the TRBD1 call by TCRdb cannot be tested. CDR1 is SEHNR, CDR2 FQNEAQ, per germline (reference sequence). The CDR3 runs 14 residues. The CDR3: CASSFQGDHQPQHF. The whole variable domain, filled in from reference TRBV7-9 and TRBJ1-5, reads DTGVSQNPRHKITKRGQNVTFRCDPISEHNRLYWYRQTLGQGPEFLTYFQNEAQLEKSRLLSDRFSAERPKGSFSTLEIQRTEQGDSAMYLCASSFQGDHQPQHFGDGTRLSIL.

The chain is built from TRBV6-5 and TRBJ2-5; TCRdb designates TRBD2, a call that cannot be tested without DNA. The CDR3 has 17 residues. In germline, CDR1 is MNHEY, CDR2 SVGAGI. CDR3 region: CASSSPRGLAGAETQYF.